A selection of T cell receptor beta chains follows, all from one sample in a study of blood T cell repertoires in COVID-19. Method: immunoSEQ multiplex PCR; TCRdb's copy keeps in-frame clones and lacks some. The table shows under 250,000 clones, with about 84% occurring only once. Sequencing input: PBMCs or T cells enriched from blood (not recorded which). These receptors came from a man in his 60s who had recovered from COVID-19. Both conserved end residues are part of each CDR3. Size tells how often a clone was seen (once, few, many) or the class of an expanded clone, and some rows leave it out.

cdr3_aa	clone_size	v_call	j_call
CASSLAGDGNTIYF	NA	TRBV7-9	TRBJ1-3
CASRAVTGAGSPLHF	NA	TRBV6-5	TRBJ1-6
CASSLRTGVNTEAFF	NA	TRBV11-3	TRBJ1-1
CASSGLFKNIQYF	NA	TRBV2	TRBJ2-4
CASSLDQTGTGNTIYF	NA	TRBV5-1	TRBJ1-3
CASSLRFTLDRVGGELFF	NA	TRBV11-3	TRBJ2-2
CASSRGLEQGYGYTF	NA	TRBV3-1/TRBV3-2	TRBJ1-2
CAWSGGVQGDTQYF	NA	TRBV30	TRBJ2-3
CASSTDRSQPQHF	many	TRBV19	TRBJ1-5
CASSQGQTRGYGYTF	NA	TRBV3-1/TRBV3-2	TRBJ1-2
CASSRGTVSYTF	NA	TRBV19	TRBJ1-2
CSARGPQHF	NA	TRBV20-1	TRBJ1-5
CASSFHTGTGVTEAFF	few	TRBV7-2	TRBJ1-1